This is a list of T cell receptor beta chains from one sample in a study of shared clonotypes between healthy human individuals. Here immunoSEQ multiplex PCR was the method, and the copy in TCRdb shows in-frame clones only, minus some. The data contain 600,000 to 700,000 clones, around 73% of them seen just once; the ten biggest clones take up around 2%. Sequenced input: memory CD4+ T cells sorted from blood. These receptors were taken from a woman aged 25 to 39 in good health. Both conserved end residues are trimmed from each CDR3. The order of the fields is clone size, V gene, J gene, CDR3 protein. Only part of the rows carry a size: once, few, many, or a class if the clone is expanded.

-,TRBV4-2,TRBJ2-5,ASSQGTSGNQETQY
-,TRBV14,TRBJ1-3,ASSAGTAGNTIY
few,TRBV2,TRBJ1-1,AAGRGGRSTEAF
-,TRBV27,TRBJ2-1,ASSRQAGYNEQF
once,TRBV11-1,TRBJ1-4,ASSSGQGGEKLF
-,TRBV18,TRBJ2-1,ASSSIYNEQF
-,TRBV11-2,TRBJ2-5,ASSPRRGISGNGTQY
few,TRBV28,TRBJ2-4,ASSLRNGNIQY
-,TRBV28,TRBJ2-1,ASSLLGRAYNEQF
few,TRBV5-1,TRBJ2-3,ASSLGLAGGGRTDTQY
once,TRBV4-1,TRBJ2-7,ASSQPTSGGTSYEQY
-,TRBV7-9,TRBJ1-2,ASPGVSGGYT
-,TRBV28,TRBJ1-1,ASSPETGGVTEAF
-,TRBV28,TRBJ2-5,ASSFSHQYRVGDQETQY
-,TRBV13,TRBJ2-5,ASSLRQETQY
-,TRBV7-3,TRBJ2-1,ASSPSGLAGVWGSYNEQF
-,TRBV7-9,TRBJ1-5,ASSPPGGSSNQPQH
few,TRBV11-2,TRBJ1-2,ASSPGNGGYGYT
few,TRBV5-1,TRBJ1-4,ASSLQGAWDEKLF
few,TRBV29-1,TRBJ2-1,SAPEREVLNEQF
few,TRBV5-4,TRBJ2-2,ASSFSAETGELF
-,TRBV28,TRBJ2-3,ASSPSVGTDTQY
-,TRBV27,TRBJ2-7,ASSFRTGSREQY
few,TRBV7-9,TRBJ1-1,ASSFHRDRGNAEAF
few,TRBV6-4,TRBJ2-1,ASSPGRDNEQF
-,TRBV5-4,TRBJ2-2,ASSLSGRASGELF
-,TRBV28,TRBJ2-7,ASSLNSEQY
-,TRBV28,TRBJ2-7,ASSLGGGSSYEQY
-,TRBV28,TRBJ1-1,ASSSIQGNTEAF
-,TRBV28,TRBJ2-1,ASSLLDRGGNEQF
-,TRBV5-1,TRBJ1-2,ASSLGGVNYGYT
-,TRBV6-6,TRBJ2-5,ASSWGRTGGETQY
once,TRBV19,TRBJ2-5,ASKNGGRAGETQY
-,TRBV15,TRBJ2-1,ATSRDNRGPDEQF
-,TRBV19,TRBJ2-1,ASIAGRDTYNEQF
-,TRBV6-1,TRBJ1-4,ASSVGGEPNEKLF
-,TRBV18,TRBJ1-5,ASSPPGTPSNQPQH
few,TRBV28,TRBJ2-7,ASRRQASSYEQY
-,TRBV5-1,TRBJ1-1,ASSNMGGERTGKVAEAF
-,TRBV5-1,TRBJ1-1,ASSLAPPRAEAF
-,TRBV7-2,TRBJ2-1,ASSPIGATSGKKF
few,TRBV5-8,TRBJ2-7,ASSPWGSREQY
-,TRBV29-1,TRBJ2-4,SVEIGIQNIQY
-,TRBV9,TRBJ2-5,ASSVGASGRGMETQY
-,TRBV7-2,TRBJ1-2,ASSLAPGQGSGYT
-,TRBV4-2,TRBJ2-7,ASSLNPGQGAGEQY
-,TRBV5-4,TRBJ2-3,ASSFGDTQY